Below are 28 T cell receptor beta chains sequenced from a single sample in a study of cytomegalovirus exposure and HLA in healthy donors. 60 Vbeta and 13 Jbeta primers were used in PCR. Produced via immunoSEQ multiplex PCR; TCRdb's table is partial and in-frame only. This table holds about 140,000 clones, about four fifths found once. Specimen: PBMCs. These receptors were obtained from a man in his thirties or forties in good health and CMV-seronegative.

J is TRBJ2-5 and V is TRBV4-2, with a weak D call TRBD2 (6 bases). CDR3 size: 15 residues. From germline, CDR1 is LGHNA and CDR2 YNFKEQ. Trimming cost V 4 bases and J 2 bases, with 14 bases left between them. CDR3 in amino acids: CASSPNYSGQETQYF. In DNA form, the CDR3 reads TGTGCCAGCAGCCCAAACTATAGCGGACAAGAGACCCAGTACTTC.

The rearrangement links TRBV7-6 to TRBJ1-5; 10 positions match TRBD1. CDR1 and CDR2 from the germline V gene are SGHVS and FNYEAQ. This CDR3 is 14 amino acids long. J was trimmed by 5 bases and V by 5 bases; bases with no gene match: 3. The CDR3 sequence: CASSQGQGYQPQHF. The CDR3 DNA is TGTGCCAGCAGCCAGGGACAGGGGTATCAGCCCCAGCATTTT.

This chain joins TRBV6-1 and TRBJ2-3, with D possibly being TRBD1 (6 bases). Trimming left V 4 bases short and J 7 bases short, with 18 bases between. This CDR3 comprises 15 residues. Germline CDR1 reads MNHNS; CDR2 reads SASEGT. The CDR3 DNA reads TGTGCCAGCAGTGCCCGGGACAAAGGGTGGCATACGCAGTATTTT. This sequence encodes CASSARDKGWHTQYF.

The gene calls are TRBV4-1 and TRBJ2-1; 11 bases are shared with TRBD2. CDR3 length: 17 amino acids. Germline CDR1 and CDR2: MGHRA and YSYEKL. The junction had 5 bases not matched to a gene; V was cut back by 0 bases and J by 4 bases. Written as DNA, the CDR3 is TGCGCCAGCAGCCAAGAGCTAGCGGGGGGAGGATACAATGAGCAGTTCTTC. This codes for CASSQELAGGGYNEQFF.

This sequence joins TRBV27 and TRBJ1-3; 10 nucleotides align to TRBD1. V shed 6 bases and J 2 bases; nucleotides not matched to a gene: 4. The CDR3 loop spans 15 amino acids. The germline V gene has CDR1 MNHEY and CDR2 SMNVEV (reference sequence). CDR3 region: CASSEGTGAGNTIYF. As DNA, the CDR3 is TGTGCCAGCAGCGAAGGGACAGGGGCTGGAAACACCATATATTTT.

The chain uses TRBV5-4 and TRBJ2-3; 10 bases map to TRBD1. With V trimmed by 5 bases and J by 4 bases, 4 bases remained unmatched. Germline V lookup: CDR1 SGHNT, CDR2 YYREEE (reference sequence). The length of the CDR3 is 14 residues. Here the CDR3 DNA reads TGTGCCAGCAGTCCGGGACAGGGGCCAGATACGCAGTATTTT. It codes for CASSPGQGPDTQYF.

CDR3 coding DNA: TGTGCCAGCAGCTCGACAGGGGGATCCTACAATGAGCAGTTCTTC. Its translation: CASSSTGGSYNEQFF. The chain uses TRBV11-1 and TRBJ2-1; 9 bases are a match to TRBD1. The germline CDR1 and CDR2 sequences are SGHAT and FQDESV (reference sequence). Losses at the gene ends were 4 bases for V and 1 base for J; bases not matched to a gene: 2. There are 15 residues in the CDR3.

The CDR3 DNA follows: TGTGCCAGCAGCTCAATGGGACAGGGAAATTCACCCCTCCACTTT. Encoded protein: CASSSMGQGNSPLHF. The chain couples TRBV9 to TRBJ1-6, with 9 bases identical to TRBD1. The CDR3 contains 15 residues. V trimming: 4 bases; J trimming: 7 bases; junction bases outside the gene matches: 6. In germline, CDR1 is SGDLS, CDR2 YYNGEE.

V and J are TRBV28 and TRBJ1-1, with unresolved D. CDR3 size: 13 residues. Trimming removed 5 bases at V and 6 bases at J, with 13 bases between. Germline CDR1 MDHEN, CDR2 SYDVKM. The CDR3 spells CASSLPPVSEAFF. CDR3 bases: TGTGCCAGCAGTCTCCCTCCTGTCTCTGAAGCTTTCTTT.

The rearrangement uses TRBV11-1 and TRBJ2-2, with a possible D match to TRBD2 (6 bases). Germline loops: CDR1 SGHAT, CDR2 FQDESV (reference sequence). This CDR3 has 13 amino acids. Trimming stripped 5 bases from V and 5 bases from J, with 9 bases between. CDR3 protein: CASSLRGTGELFF. The DNA for the CDR3 is TGTGCCAGCAGCCTACGGGGGACCGGGGAGCTGTTTTTT. Together with reference TRBV11-1 and TRBJ2-2, the CDR3 gives the full variable domain: EAEVAQSPRYKITEKSQAVAFWCDPISGHATLYWYRQILGQGPELLVQFQDESVVDDSQLPKDRFSAERLKGVDSTLKIQPAELGDSAMYLCASSLRGTGELFFGEGSRLTVL.

This clone was counted once. The sample contains more than one DNA sequence encoding this CDR3. This chain links TRBV9 with TRBJ2-5; the match to TRBD2 covers 11 bases. The CDR3 has 16 residues. Germline values: CDR1 SGDLS, CDR2 YYNGEE. V was clipped by 0 bases and J by 1 base; unmatched bases: 2. The CDR3 loop reads CASSVGTSGSQETQYF. In nucleotides, the CDR3 is TGTGCCAGCAGCGTAGGTACTAGCGGGAGCCAAGAGACCCAGTACTTC. Based on the CDR3 plus reference TRBV9 and TRBJ2-5, the full variable domain is DSGVTQTPKHLITATGQRVTLRCSPRSGDLSVYWYQQSLDQGLQFLIQYYNGEERAKGNILERFSAQQFPDLHSELNLSSLELGDSALYFCASSVGTSGSQETQYFGPGTRLLVL.

The chain joins TRBV5-1 to TRBJ2-3; 7 nucleotides align to TRBD2. CDR3 length equals 16 residues. Germline-derived CDR1 and CDR2 are SGHRS and YFSETQ. V lost 4 bases, J lost 5 bases, and 13 bases stayed unmatched. CDR3 in DNA: TGCGCCAGCAGCCCCGGACTAGATGGGGTGGTAGATACGCAGTATTTT. Translation: CASSPGLDGVVDTQYF.

The V gene is TRBV20-1, the J gene TRBJ2-7; a weak D match, TRBD2 (5 bases). The CDR3 is made up of 11 amino acids. The germline V gene encodes CDR1 DFQATT and CDR2 SNEGSKA (reference sequence). Trimming shortened V by 7 bases and J by 2 bases, and 9 bases separated the two germline ends. The CDR3 protein is CSVLEAYEQYF. The CDR3 nucleotides are TGCAGTGTACTAGAAGCCTACGAGCAGTACTTC.

This chain uses TRBV7-9 with TRBJ1-3; the match to TRBD1 covers 7 bases. Germline CDR1 is SEHNR and CDR2 is FQNEAQ (reference sequence). The CDR3 spans 17 residues. V shed 4 bases and J 2 bases; nucleotides not matched to a gene: 11. The CDR3 DNA sequence: TGTGCCAGCAGCTCAGGATCGTACAGGGGAGCTGGAAACACCATATATTTT. Translating gives CASSSGSYRGAGNTIYF.

J is TRBJ2-2 and V is TRBV28, with TRBD2 matching 10 bases. This CDR3 is 16 amino acids long. CDR1 and CDR2 from the germline V gene are MDHEN and SYDVKM. With V trimmed by 5 bases and J by 0 bases, 3 bases remained unmatched. The CDR3 DNA is TGTGCCAGCAGTCCGGGACTAGCGACGAACACCGGGGAGCTGTTTTTT. Residues: CASSPGLATNTGELFF.

The chain is built from TRBV7-3 and TRBJ2-1, with 9 bases aligning to TRBD2. This CDR3 comprises 16 residues. V was clipped by 5 bases and J by 5 bases; unmatched bases: 10. Germline values: CDR1 SGHTA, CDR2 FQGTGA. Here the CDR3 reads CASSVLYSGRNNEQFF. CDR3 in DNA: TGTGCCAGCAGCGTCCTCTATAGCGGGAGAAACAATGAGCAGTTCTTC.

The genes are TRBV19 and TRBJ1-2; D is ambiguous. Germline V lookup: CDR1 LNHDA, CDR2 SQIVND (reference sequence). CDR3 length equals 18 residues. With 4 bases removed from V and 1 base from J, the gap between germline ends came to 22 bases. The CDR3 coding sequence is TGTGCCAGTAGTAATCTTTGGGCAGGCGCCACACATAACTATGGCTACACCTTC. Translating it yields CASSNLWAGATHNYGYTF. The whole variable domain, filled in from reference TRBV19 and TRBJ1-2, reads DGGITQSPKYLFRKEGQNVTLSCEQNLNHDAMYWYRQDPGQGLRLIYYSQIVNDFQKGDIAEGYSVSREKKESFPLTVTSAQKNPTAFYLCASSNLWAGATHNYGYTFGSGTRLTVV.

Remarks on this clone: Relative to the germline gene, one junction end is altered; a read error may explain this. The chain joins TRBV9 to TRBJ1-2, with 10 bases that match TRBD1. The V gene's germline CDR1 is SGDLS and CDR2 YYNGEE. This CDR3 has 15 residues. CDR3 sequence: CASSVGTGEGYGYPF. The CDR3 DNA follows: TGTGCCAGCAGCGTTGGGACAGGGGAGGGCTATGGCTACCCCTTC.

This clone was found once. The chain has TRBV27 and TRBJ1-5; possibly TRBD1 for D (5 bases). Trimming removed 2 bases from V and 4 bases from J, with 15 bases in between. Germline-derived CDR1 and CDR2 are MNHEY and SMNVEV (reference sequence). CDR3 length: 16 residues. The CDR3 reads CASSLLAGRANQPQHF. The CDR3 bases are TGTGCCAGCAGTTTACTGGCAGGGAGGGCTAATCAGCCCCAGCATTTT.

This chain joins TRBV5-3 and TRBJ2-5, with D maybe TRBD1 (5 bases). The assigned J gene may be wrong: the sequence end matches TRBJ2-7 better. TRBV5-3 is filed as an ORF, its function uncertain. The CDR3 extends over 14 amino acids. For the CDR3, the DNA is TGTGCCAGAAGCTTGGTACAGGAGACCTACGAGCAGTACTTC. The encoded protein is CARSLVQETYEQYF.

This sequence joins TRBV25-1 and TRBJ2-2, with 8 bases fitting TRBD1. The CDR3 length is 16 residues. CDR1 MGHDK and CDR2 SYGVNS come from the germline V gene. Losses at the gene ends were 6 bases for V and 5 bases for J; bases not matched to a gene: 11. CDR3 nucleotides: TGTGCCAGCAGCCAGACAGGGGAAGAGTGGACCGGGGAGCTGTTTTTT. It is translated as CASSQTGEEWTGELFF.

This chain links TRBV28 with TRBJ1-1; tentatively, D is TRBD1 (5 bases). This CDR3 region has 12 residues. The ends were cut back, 4 bases at V and 4 bases at J, with 7 bases in the middle. Germline V gene data show CDR1 as MDHEN and CDR2 as SYDVKM. The CDR3 nucleotides read TGTGCCAGCAGTTATAGGGGCACTGAAGCTTTCTTT. Translated, it gives CASSYRGTEAFF.

The count of this clone is one. The chain carries TRBV28 and TRBJ1-1; 10 positions match TRBD1. Germline-derived CDR1 and CDR2 are MDHEN and SYDVKM. After removal of 7 bases from V and 1 base from J, the junction contained 6 bases not matched to a gene. The CDR3 has 15 amino acids. The CDR3, as DNA: TGTGCCAGCAATGGGAGGGACAGGGGGAACACTGAAGCTTTCTTT. Translated, it gives CASNGRDRGNTEAFF.

The rearrangement joins TRBV30 to TRBJ2-7; 7 nucleotides align to TRBD1. The J segment lost 6 bases and the V segment lost 4 bases, leaving 6 bases of the junction unmatched. The CDR3 runs 12 residues. The V gene's germline CDR1 is GTSNPN and CDR2 SVGIG (reference sequence). CDR3 amino acids: CAWTSPGGEQYF. In nucleotides, the CDR3 is TGTGCCTGGACCAGCCCAGGGGGCGAGCAGTACTTC.

This clone was counted a few times. The rearrangement joins TRBV6-1 to TRBJ2-7, with 8 positions matching TRBD1. V was pared by 6 bases and J by 3 bases, with 10 bases of the junction left unmatched. CDR3 length: 15 residues. Per the germline V gene, CDR1 is MNHNS and CDR2 is SASEGT. CDR3 in DNA: TGTGCCAGCAGCTACGGACAGGGAAGGGTCTACGAGCAGTACTTC. Protein sequence: CASSYGQGRVYEQYF.

The V gene is TRBV5-1, the J gene TRBJ2-7; TRBD1 is a possible D gene (6 bases). This CDR3 is built from 13 residues. V lost 3 bases and J lost 2, with 9 bases in between. CDR1 is SGHRS, CDR2 YFSETQ, per germline. The DNA of the CDR3 is TGCGCCAGCAGCTCGACAGGCGCCTACGAGCAGTACTTC. It encodes CASSSTGAYEQYF.

The chain recombines TRBV6-5 with TRBJ2-7, with TRBD2 matching over 9 bases. Looked up from germline, CDR1 is MNHEY and CDR2 is SVGAGI. CDR3 length equals 15 residues. The ends lost 2 bases at V and 5 bases at J; junction bases unmatched: 7. The CDR3 loop is CASSYVAGGANEQYF. CDR3 in DNA: TGTGCCAGCAGTTACGTCGCGGGGGGGGCCAACGAGCAGTACTTC.

CDR3 bases: TGTGCCAGTAGTAGCGGGACAGGGGGCCACGAGCAGTACTTC. Translating gives CASSSGTGGHEQYF. The rearrangement uses TRBV19 and TRBJ2-7, with 12 bases lining up with TRBD1. The V segment lost 4 bases and the J segment 5 bases; nucleotides outside the gene matches: 3. The CDR3 extends over 14 amino acids. The germline V gene has CDR1 LNHDA and CDR2 SQIVND (reference sequence).